The 26 T cell receptor beta chains below all came from one sample that was sequenced in a study of blood T cell repertoires in COVID-19. Profiling relied on immunoSEQ multiplex PCR, and the TCRdb table lists in-frame clones only, not all of them. The sample lists about 140,000 clones; roughly 80% were seen once. Sequences were obtained from peripheral blood. The source is a human donor in a cohort sampled during active COVID-19.

J is TRBJ2-3 and V is TRBV6-6, with 8 bases matching TRBD2. The CDR3 spans 18 residues. Trimming removed 5 bases from V and 3 bases from J; junction bases left unmatched: 16. CDR1 is MNHNY and CDR2 is SVGAGI in the germline V gene (reference sequence). This chain's CDR3 is CASSQGVLLRGGTDTQYF. The CDR3 region has the DNA TGTGCCAGCAGTCAGGGAGTTTTATTACGGGGGGGAACAGATACGCAGTATTTT.

Only a few counts were recorded for this clone. V gene TRBV27 combines with J gene TRBJ1-2, with D hard to call. V dropped 5 bases and J dropped 0 bases, with 10 bases sitting between them. CDR1 and CDR2 (germline): MNHEY, SMNVEV (reference sequence). The CDR3 length is 14 residues. The CDR3 loop is CASSGGRTNYGYTF. The CDR3 region has the DNA TGTGCCAGCAGTGGAGGGCGGACTAACTATGGCTACACCTTC.

The chain combines TRBV28 with TRBJ1-1; tentative D call: TRBD1 (5 bases). Germline V gene sequence: CDR1 MDHEN, CDR2 SYDVKM. Trimming removed 3 bases from V and 11 bases from J, with 16 bases in between. The CDR3 has 13 amino acids. The chain's CDR3 is CASSFRARVRAFF. The CDR3 nucleotides are TGTGCCAGCAGTTTCAGGGCCAGGGTCAGGGCTTTCTTT.

The V call is TRBV9, the J call TRBJ2-2, with TRBD1 matching over 11 bases. The CDR3 totals 16 residues. J gave up 5 bases and V 0 bases, and 3 bases lay outside the gene matches. Germline V gene data show CDR1 as SGDLS and CDR2 as YYNGEE. Written as DNA, the CDR3 is TGTGCCAGCAGCGTAGTAGGGACAGGGGGTACCGGGGAGCTGTTTTTT. Translated: CASSVVGTGGTGELFF.

This chain uses TRBV7-9 with TRBJ1-1; D is perhaps TRBD1 (5 bases). The CDR3 sequence is 13 residues long. The V and J ends lost 0 bases and 5 bases respectively, with 7 bases between them. Per the germline V gene, CDR1 is SEHNR and CDR2 is FQNEAQ (reference sequence). CDR3 nucleotide sequence: TGTGCCAGCAGCTTAGCGACAGAAACTGAAGCTTTCTTT. Amino acid sequence: CASSLATETEAFF.

The rearrangement links TRBV6-6 to TRBJ1-3, with TRBD1 matching over 9 bases. CDR1 is MNHNY, CDR2 SVGAGI, per germline (reference sequence). There are 17 residues in the CDR3. J lost 0 bases, V lost 6 bases, and 9 bases had no gene match. The CDR3 spells CASSRDTGGLSGNTIYF. CDR3 nucleotides: TGTGCCAGCAGCCGAGATACAGGGGGCCTCTCTGGAAACACCATATATTTT.

The CDR3 here is CANEVREGTQYF. The CDR3 DNA is TGTGCCAACGAGGTACGCGAAGGAACCCAGTACTTC. V is TRBV27 and J is TRBJ2-5; D remains ambiguous. V gave up 10 bases and J gave up 8 bases, with 17 bases separating them. From germline, CDR1 is MNHEY and CDR2 SMNVEV (reference sequence). This CDR3 region has 12 residues.

This sequence joins TRBV3-1 (or the pseudogene TRBV3-2) and TRBJ1-2; perhaps TRBD1 as D (6 bases). The V end lost 1 base, the J end lost 0 bases, and 12 bases lay between the germline ends. This CDR3 is 16 amino acids long. Germline V CDR1 and CDR2: LGHDT, YNNKEL (reference sequence). CDR3 nucleotide sequence: TGTGCCAGCAGCCAAGCGGGGGGCCTAGCTAACTATGGCTACACCTTC. Translated, it gives CASSQAGGLANYGYTF.

This chain links TRBV6-2 or TRBV6-3 with TRBJ1-2, with 9 bases fitting TRBD1. Germline V gene lookup returns CDR1 MNHEY and CDR2 SVGEGT. V lost 6 bases, J lost 5 bases, and 10 bases stayed unmatched. There are 15 residues in the CDR3. The CDR3 DNA is TGTGCCAGCAGCCACGGACAGGGGAAAGGGTATGGCTACACCTTC. Translated, it gives CASSHGQGKGYGYTF.

The V gene is TRBV11-2, the J gene TRBJ1-2; 7 bases map to TRBD1. The CDR3 is made up of 15 amino acids. The germline V gene has CDR1 SGHAT and CDR2 FQNNGV. V shed 0 bases, J shed 8 bases, and the junction held 9 bases outside the gene matches. CDR3 in amino acids: CASSLDLTGVSGYTF. As DNA, the CDR3 is TGTGCCAGCAGCTTAGATTTAACAGGGGTCTCGGGCTACACCTTC.

The V call is TRBV27, the J call TRBJ1-2; 8 nucleotides agree with TRBD1. Per the germline V gene, CDR1 is MNHEY and CDR2 is SMNVEV (reference sequence). CDR3 size: 15 residues. V lost 5 bases, J lost 0 bases, and 5 bases stayed unmatched. The CDR3 here is CASSPDRDTNYGYTF. For the CDR3, the DNA is TGTGCCAGCAGTCCGGACAGGGACACTAACTATGGCTACACCTTC.

CDR3 DNA: TGCGCCAGCAGCCCCGACAGAGGCTGGATGAACACTGAAGCTTTCTTT. This encodes CASSPDRGWMNTEAFF. The genes are TRBV5-1 and TRBJ1-1, with D possibly being TRBD1 (5 bases). V was clipped by 4 bases and J by 0 bases, with 16 bases between them. Germline V gives CDR1 SGHRS, CDR2 YFSETQ. The CDR3 is 16 residues long. Variable domain in full (rest from reference TRBV5-1 and TRBJ1-1): KAGVTQTPRYLIKTRGQQVTLSCSPISGHRSVSWYQQTPGQGLQFLFEYFSETQRNKGNFPGRFSGRQFSNSRSEMNVSTLELGDSALYLCASSPDRGWMNTEAFFGQGTRLTVV.

This rearrangement joins TRBV9 to TRBJ1-2; D is perhaps TRBD1 (6 bases). This CDR3 contains 17 residues. Germline CDR1 reads SGDLS; CDR2 reads YYNGEE. The V and J ends lost 4 bases and 2 bases respectively, with 21 bases between them. The CDR3 DNA sequence: TGTGCCAGCAGCCCACAGGGACGGAAAGCTCCAAACTATGGCTACACCTTC. This translates into CASSPQGRKAPNYGYTF.

In nucleotides, the CDR3 is TGTGCCATCAGTGACCCCCAGGGGACAGGGGGCTCTGGGGCCAACGTCCTGACTTTC. As protein: CAISDPQGTGGSGANVLTF. The genes are TRBV10-3 and TRBJ2-6, with TRBD1 matching 11 bases. Trimming at V came to 3 bases and at J to 0 bases, leaving 7 bases not matched to a gene. The CDR3 runs 19 residues. CDR1 and CDR2 from the germline V gene are ENHRY and SYGVKD.

The CDR3 DNA reads TGTGCCAGCAGTTTGGGGGACGACAGTTTAGCGGGGAGCACAGATACGCAGTATTTT. Amino acid sequence: CASSLGDDSLAGSTDTQYF. The chain carries TRBV6-2 or TRBV6-3 and TRBJ2-3; 8 bases map to TRBD2. The CDR3 spans 19 residues. The ends lost 4 bases at V and 0 bases at J; junction bases unmatched: 15. Germline values: CDR1 MNHEY, CDR2 SVGEGT.

This sequence joins TRBV13 and TRBJ1-3; TRBD1 aligns across 8 bases. V lost 0 bases, J lost 2 bases, and 0 bases stayed unmatched. This CDR3 has 15 amino acids. Germline V gene sequence: CDR1 PRHDT, CDR2 FYEKMQ (reference sequence). The CDR3 nucleotides are TGTGCCAGCAGCTTAGGGGACAGGGCTGGAAACACCATATATTTT. This translates into CASSLGDRAGNTIYF.

The chain carries TRBV11-2 and TRBJ2-5; 9 bases align to TRBD2. This CDR3 has 16 residues. Germline-derived CDR1 and CDR2 are SGHAT and FQNNGV. V lost 1 base and J lost 3; bases outside the gene matches: 6. The CDR3 here is CASSLVLERGEETQYF. DNA for the CDR3: TGTGCCAGCAGCTTAGTTTTGGAGCGGGGGGAAGAGACCCAGTACTTC.

The V and J genes are TRBV19 and TRBJ1-3; TRBD1 matches at 8 bases. With V trimmed by 7 bases and J by 3 bases, 14 bases remained unmatched. CDR1 and CDR2 (germline): LNHDA, SQIVND (reference sequence). The CDR3 loop spans 17 amino acids. DNA for the CDR3: TGTGCCAGTACCCGGGGGCGCAGGGGGCCGCTTGGAAACACCATATATTTT. Translated, it gives CASTRGRRGPLGNTIYF.

The chain carries TRBV3-1 (or the pseudogene TRBV3-2) and TRBJ1-1; TRBD1 matches 8 bases. This CDR3 has 15 amino acids. Germline lookup yields CDR1 LGHDT and CDR2 YNNKEL (reference sequence). The V and J ends lost 6 bases and 0 bases, in that order; junction bases with no gene match: 6. The CDR3 region is CASRNSDRVNTEAFF. CDR3 DNA: TGTGCCAGCAGAAATTCGGACAGGGTGAACACTGAAGCTTTCTTT.

The rearrangement links TRBV2 to TRBJ2-7, with 8 positions matching TRBD1. With 6 bases clipped from V and 6 bases from J, the junction kept 13 bases outside the gene matches. Germline V gene sequence: CDR1 SNHLY, CDR2 FYNNEI. This CDR3 contains 15 residues. CDR3 loop: CASRVDRVIDLEQYF. CDR3 sequence (DNA): TGTGCCAGCAGAGTGGACAGGGTGATCGATCTCGAGCAGTACTTC.

This chain joins TRBV6-6 and TRBJ1-4; no reliable D call. CDR1 MNHNY and CDR2 SVGAGI come from the germline V gene (reference sequence). The CDR3 extends over 12 amino acids. The V gene lost 4 bases and the J gene lost 12 bases, with 12 bases spanning the gap. The CDR3 reads CASSSSLRELFF. CDR3 sequence (DNA): TGTGCCAGCAGTTCAAGTTTGCGGGAACTGTTTTTT.

The chain combines TRBV19 with TRBJ2-7; possibly TRBD1 for D (6 bases). The germline V gene has CDR1 LNHDA and CDR2 SQIVND (reference sequence). Trimming removed 5 bases at V and 4 bases at J, with 18 bases between. This CDR3 spans 15 amino acids. The CDR3 region is CASSALYGQPYEQYF. The DNA for the CDR3 is TGTGCCAGTAGTGCATTATACGGACAGCCGTACGAGCAGTACTTC.

The chain uses TRBV7-2 and TRBJ2-4, with D perhaps matching TRBD1 (5 bases). CDR3 length equals 17 residues. Germline V gene sequence: CDR1 SGHTA, CDR2 FQGNSA. V lost 2 bases to trimming and J lost 0 bases, with 14 bases between them. The DNA for the CDR3 is TGTGCCAGCAGCTTACCCCAGGGATTTTTAGCCAAAAACATTCAGTACTTC. Protein sequence: CASSLPQGFLAKNIQYF.

The chain joins TRBV18 to TRBJ1-1; D call uncertain. The germline CDR1 and CDR2 sequences are KGHSH and LQKENI. V was shortened by 2 bases and J by 6 bases, with 13 bases between the two germline ends. CDR3 length: 14 residues. CDR3 nucleotides: TGTGCCAGCTCACCAAGTACGGGTCCACCTGAAGCTTTCTTT. Its translation: CASSPSTGPPEAFF.

The genes are TRBV6-5 and TRBJ1-2; 8 nucleotides match TRBD1. The trim removed 4 bases at V and 1 base at J, leaving 8 bases unmatched. The CDR3 covers 16 residues. CDR1 is MNHEY, CDR2 SVGAGI, per germline. The CDR3 here is CASSSLGRGRNYGYTF. CDR3 nucleotide sequence: TGTGCCAGCAGTTCTCTGGGCAGGGGGCGTAACTATGGCTACACCTTC.

V and J are TRBV5-1 and TRBJ2-2, with TRBD2 matching over 12 bases. From germline, CDR1 is SGHRS and CDR2 YFSETQ. CDR3 length equals 15 residues. V shed 4 bases, J shed 7 bases, and the junction held 5 bases outside the gene matches. CDR3 protein: CASSETSGGIGELFF. Here the CDR3 DNA reads TGCGCCAGCAGCGAGACTAGCGGGGGTATCGGGGAGCTGTTTTTT. Based on the CDR3 plus reference TRBV5-1 and TRBJ2-2, the full variable domain is KAGVTQTPRYLIKTRGQQVTLSCSPISGHRSVSWYQQTPGQGLQFLFEYFSETQRNKGNFPGRFSGRQFSNSRSEMNVSTLELGDSALYLCASSETSGGIGELFFGEGSRLTVL.